This T cell receptor (beta chain) was identified during a study of cytomegalovirus exposure and HLA in healthy donors. Across the study: The roughly 130 validation repertoires, a later analysis reported, used the same platform as the roughly 650 repertoires from the first cohort.

Data came from immunoSEQ multiplex PCR; TCRdb stores just in-frame clones and leaves some out. The sample records about 200,000 clones, around 86% being singletons. General study results and limits: It was about 150 TCR beta chains that were listed as cytomegalovirus-associated.

Notes on this clone: The antigen is undetermined.

CDR3 length: 16 residues. Germline lookup yields CDR1 MGHRA and CDR2 YSYEKL. The V and J ends lost 3 bases and 1 base respectively, with 16 bases between them. The chain has TRBV4-1 and TRBJ2-7, with D uncertain. The source is a woman under 30 in good health and CMV-seropositive. Source material: PBMCs. The CDR3 protein is CASSQVLDTTSYEQYF. The CDR3 region has the DNA TGCGCCAGCAGCCAGGTCCTCGATACAACATCCTACGAGCAGTACTTC.